One and the same sample provided the 5 T cell receptor beta chains below, sequenced in a study of shared clonotypes between healthy human individuals. The protocol was immunoSEQ multiplex PCR, while the TCRdb copy is restricted to in-frame clones and leaves out a portion. The sample lists 600,000 to 750,000 clones, roughly 70% seen once, with 1.8% in the top ten. The sequencing input was memory CD4+ T cells sorted from blood. Subset described: CD45RA-negative fraction. The origin of the receptors is a woman under 40 in good health.

This rearrangement joins TRBV7-9 to TRBJ1-1; D gene ambiguous. The CDR3 totals 14 residues. In germline, CDR1 is SEHNR, CDR2 FQNEAQ (reference sequence). V dropped 6 bases and J dropped 1 base, with 12 bases sitting between them. CDR3 in amino acids: CASSSGVANTEAFF. The CDR3 bases are TGTGCCAGCAGTTCCGGGGTTGCGAACACTGAAGCTTTCTTT.

The chain uses TRBV6-1 and TRBJ2-5; TRBD2 agrees at 8 bases. The CDR3 consists of 15 residues. Trimming at V came to 3 bases and at J to 5 bases, leaving 8 bases not matched to a gene. CDR1 is MNHNS, CDR2 SASEGT, per germline. CDR3 protein: CASSEWTGGGETQYF. The CDR3 DNA reads as TGTGCCAGCAGTGAGTGGACGGGAGGGGGGGAGACCCAGTACTTC.

This chain connects TRBV11-2 to TRBJ2-2; D is ambiguous. Germline CDR1 reads SGHAT; CDR2 reads FQNNGV. Between the trimmed V and J ends, which lost 3 bases and 4 bases, there was a span of 6 bases. This CDR3 comprises 13 residues. CDR3 sequence: CASSFISTGELFF. CDR3 nucleotide sequence: TGTGCCAGCAGCTTTATATCCACCGGGGAGCTGTTTTTT.

This rearrangement joins TRBV18 to TRBJ1-3; D remains ambiguous. The CDR3 spans 16 residues. The germline V and J ends were trimmed by 5 bases and 0 bases, with 14 bases remaining between them. Germline-derived CDR1 and CDR2 are KGHSH and LQKENI. The chain's CDR3 is CASSAWASSSGNTIYF. CDR3 in DNA: TGTGCCAGCTCAGCTTGGGCCAGTTCCTCTGGAAACACCATATATTTT.

This clone has just one count. The rearrangement links TRBV10-1 to TRBJ2-7, with a possible D match to TRBD2 (6 bases). The CDR3 consists of 13 residues. V was pared by 6 bases and J by 6 bases, with 15 bases between. Germline lookup yields CDR1 WNHNN and CDR2 SYGVQD (reference sequence). In nucleotides, the CDR3 is TGCGCCAGCAGCGGGAGTTGGTCCGGCGAGCAGTACTTC. This encodes CASSGSWSGEQYF.